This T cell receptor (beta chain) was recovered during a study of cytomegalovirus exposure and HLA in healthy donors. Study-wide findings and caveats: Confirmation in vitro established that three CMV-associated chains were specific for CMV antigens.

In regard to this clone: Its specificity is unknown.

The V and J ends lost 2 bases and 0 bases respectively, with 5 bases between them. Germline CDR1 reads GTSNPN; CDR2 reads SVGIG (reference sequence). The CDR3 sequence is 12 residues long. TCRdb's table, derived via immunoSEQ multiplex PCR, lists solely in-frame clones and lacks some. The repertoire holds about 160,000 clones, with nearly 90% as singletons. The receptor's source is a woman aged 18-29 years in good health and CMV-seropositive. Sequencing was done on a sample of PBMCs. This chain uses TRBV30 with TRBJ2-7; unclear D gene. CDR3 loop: CAWSTSSYEQYF. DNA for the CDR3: TGTGCCTGGAGTACCAGCTCCTACGAGCAGTACTTC.